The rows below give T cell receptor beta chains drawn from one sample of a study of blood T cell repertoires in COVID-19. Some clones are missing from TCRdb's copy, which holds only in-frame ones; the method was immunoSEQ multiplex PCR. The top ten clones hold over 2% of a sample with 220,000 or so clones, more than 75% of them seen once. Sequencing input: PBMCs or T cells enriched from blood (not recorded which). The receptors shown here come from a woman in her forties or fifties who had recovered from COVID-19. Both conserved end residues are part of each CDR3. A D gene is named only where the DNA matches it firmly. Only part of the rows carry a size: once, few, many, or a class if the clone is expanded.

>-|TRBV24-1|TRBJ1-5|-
CATSASQNQPQHF
TGTGCCACCAGTGCCAGTCAAAATCAGCCCCAGCATTTT
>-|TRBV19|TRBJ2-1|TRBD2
CASSYRAGGVNEQFF
TGTGCCAGTAGTTATCGGGCGGGAGGAGTCAATGAGCAGTTCTTC
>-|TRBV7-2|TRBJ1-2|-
CASSSATSLGYTF
TGTGCCAGCAGCTCAGCGACATCCCTTGGCTACACCTTC
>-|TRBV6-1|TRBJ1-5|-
CASSEGGGVQPQHF
TGTGCCAGCAGTGAAGGGGGGGGCGTCCAGCCCCAGCATTTT
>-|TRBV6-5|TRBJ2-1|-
CASSYQQGGTYNEQFF
TGTGCCAGCAGTTACCAACAGGGTGGGACCTACAATGAGCAGTTCTTC
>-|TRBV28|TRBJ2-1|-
CASRDSKVNEQFF
TGTGCCAGCCGGGACTCCAAGGTCAATGAGCAGTTCTTC
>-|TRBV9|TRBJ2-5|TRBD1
CASSPQGAETQYF
TGTGCCAGCAGCCCACAGGGGGCAGAGACCCAGTACTTC
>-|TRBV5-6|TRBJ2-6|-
CASRLGPRSGANVLTF
TGTGCCAGCCGACTAGGCCCTCGCTCTGGGGCCAACGTCCTGACTTTC
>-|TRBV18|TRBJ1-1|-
CASSPVAYEAFF
TGTGCCAGCTCACCCGTTGCCTATGAAGCTTTCTTT
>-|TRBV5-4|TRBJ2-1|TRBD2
CASSPGGVYNEQFF
TGTGCCAGCAGCCCGGGAGGGGTCTACAATGAGCAGTTCTTC
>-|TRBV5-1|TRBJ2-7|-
CASSLKGEQYF
TGCGCCAGCAGCTTGAAGGGGGAGCAGTACTTC
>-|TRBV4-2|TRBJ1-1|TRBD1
CASSDDRDTEAFF
TGTGCCAGCAGCGATGACAGGGATACTGAAGCTTTCTTT
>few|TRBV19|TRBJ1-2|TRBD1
CASSSDRGYGYTF
TGTGCCAGTAGCAGTGACAGGGGCTATGGCTACACCTTC
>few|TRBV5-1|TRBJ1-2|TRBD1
CASSPGQGYDRDGYTF
TGCGCCAGCAGCCCGGGACAGGGTTACGACCGGGATGGCTACACCTTC
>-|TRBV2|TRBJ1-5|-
CASTKEARSNQPQHF
TGTGCCAGCACGAAGGAGGCCCGTAGCAATCAGCCCCAGCATTTT
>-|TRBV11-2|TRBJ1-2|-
CASSLWGRRVGNGYTF
TGTGCCAGCAGCTTATGGGGCAGGCGCGTGGGGAACGGCTACACCTTC
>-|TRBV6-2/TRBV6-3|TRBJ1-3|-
CASSDARRGNTIYF
TGTGCCAGCAGTGACGCGCGGAGGGGAAACACCATATATTTT
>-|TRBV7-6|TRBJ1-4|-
CASSYFGGGATNEKLFF
TGTGCCAGCAGCTACTTTGGGGGGGGAGCAACTAATGAAAAACTGTTTTTT
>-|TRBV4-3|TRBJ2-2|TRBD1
CASSNTGGRTGELFF
TGCGCCAGCAGCAACACAGGGGGCAGAACCGGGGAGCTGTTTTTT
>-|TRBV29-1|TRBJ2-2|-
CSPGPNTGELFF
TGCAGCCCTGGGCCTAACACCGGGGAGCTGTTTTTT
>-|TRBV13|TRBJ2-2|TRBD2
CASSSTLPGLAGDTGELFF
TGTGCCAGCAGCTCTACCCTCCCGGGACTAGCGGGAGACACCGGGGAGCTGTTTTTT
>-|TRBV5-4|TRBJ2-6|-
CASSSVSGANVLTF
TGTGCCAGCAGCTCGGTCTCTGGGGCCAACGTCCTGACTTTC
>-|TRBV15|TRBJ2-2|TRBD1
CATSRQGATGELFF
TGTGCCACCAGCAGACAGGGGGCTACCGGGGAGCTGTTTTTT
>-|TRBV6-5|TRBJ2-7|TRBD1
CASSWRQGVTYEQYF
TGTGCCAGCAGTTGGAGACAGGGGGTAACCTACGAGCAGTACTTC
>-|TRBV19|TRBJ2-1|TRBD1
CASSDPGTGLSEQFF
TGTGCCAGTAGCGACCCCGGGACAGGGTTAAGTGAGCAGTTCTTC
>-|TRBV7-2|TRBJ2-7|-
CASSRKQGYEQYF
TGTGCCAGCAGCCGGAAACAGGGCTACGAGCAGTACTTC
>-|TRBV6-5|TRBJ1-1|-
CASRHPTFGAFF
TGTGCCAGCAGACACCCGACTTTTGGAGCTTTCTTT
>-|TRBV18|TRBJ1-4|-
CASSPVREKLFF
TGTGCCAGCTCACCAGTTCGTGAAAAACTGTTTTTT
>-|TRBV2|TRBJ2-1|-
CASGLGFSSYNEQFF
TGTGCCAGCGGTCTTGGCTTCAGCTCCTACAATGAGCAGTTCTTC
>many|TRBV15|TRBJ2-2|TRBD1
CATSRATGDTGELFF
TGTGCCACCAGCAGAGCGACAGGGGACACCGGGGAGCTGTTTTTT
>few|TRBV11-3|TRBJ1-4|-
CASSSRGLQGGEKLFF
TGTGCCAGCAGCTCCAGAGGGCTCCAAGGCGGTGAAAAACTGTTTTTT
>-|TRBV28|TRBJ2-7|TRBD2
CASSLLASGKGSSYEQYF
TGTGCCAGCAGTTTATTGGCTAGCGGGAAAGGTAGCTCCTACGAGCAGTACTTC
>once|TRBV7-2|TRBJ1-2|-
CASSSRGRGVGYTF
TGTGCCAGCAGCTCGCGGGGAAGGGGAGTCGGCTACACCTTC
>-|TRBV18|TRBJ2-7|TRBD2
CASSPGTSGEQYF
TGTGCCAGCTCACCGGGGACTAGCGGCGAGCAGTACTTC
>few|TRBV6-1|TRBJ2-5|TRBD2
CASSEGGGGNRETQYF
TGTGCCAGCAGTGAAGGCGGGGGGGGCAATAGAGAGACCCAGTACTTC
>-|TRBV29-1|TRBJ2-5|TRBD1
CSVVWDSQETQYF
TGCAGCGTCGTGTGGGACAGCCAAGAGACCCAGTACTTC
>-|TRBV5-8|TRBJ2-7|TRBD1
CASNRGSSYEQYF
TGTGCCAGCAACAGGGGTAGCTCCTACGAGCAGTACTTC
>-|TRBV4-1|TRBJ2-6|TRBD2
CATKGGISSGANVLTF
TGCGCCACGAAGGGAGGGATTTCCTCTGGGGCCAACGTCCTGACTTTC
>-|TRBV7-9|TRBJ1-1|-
CASSLGGLGNTEAFF
TGTGCCAGCAGCTTAGGGGGCCTAGGGAACACTGAAGCTTTCTTT
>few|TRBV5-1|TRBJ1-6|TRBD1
CASSLASGQGRSPLHF
TGCGCCAGCAGCTTGGCCTCGGGACAGGGGCGATCACCCCTCCACTTT
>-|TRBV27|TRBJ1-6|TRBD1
CASGLRGPYYNSPLHF
TGTGCCAGCGGGCTAAGGGGGCCCTACTATAATTCACCCCTCCACTTT
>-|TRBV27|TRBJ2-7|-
CASSLSGLGSYEQYF
TGTGCCAGCAGTTTATCGGGGCTCGGATCCTACGAGCAGTACTTC
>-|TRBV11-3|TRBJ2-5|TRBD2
CASSYGLADQETQYF
TGTGCCAGCAGCTACGGACTAGCAGACCAAGAGACCCAGTACTTC
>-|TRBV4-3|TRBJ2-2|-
CASSQDRVPGELFF
TGCGCCAGCAGCCAAGATCGGGTCCCCGGGGAGCTGTTTTTT
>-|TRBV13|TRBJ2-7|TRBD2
CASSYELAGAPYEQYF
TGTGCCAGCAGCTATGAACTAGCGGGGGCTCCCTACGAGCAGTACTTC
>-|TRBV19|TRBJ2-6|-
CASKIAEGISGANVLTF
TGTGCCAGTAAAATTGCGGAGGGAATCTCTGGGGCCAACGTCCTGACTTTC
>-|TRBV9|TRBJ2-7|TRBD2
CASSVVPSGSYEQYF
TGTGCCAGCAGCGTAGTGCCTAGCGGGAGCTACGAGCAGTACTTC
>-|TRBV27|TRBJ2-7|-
CASSLNWPSPHEQYF
TGTGCCAGCAGTTTAAATTGGCCTAGCCCCCACGAGCAGTACTTC
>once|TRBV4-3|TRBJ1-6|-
CASSQESNSPLHF
TGCGCCAGCAGTCAAGAGAGTAATTCACCCCTCCACTTT
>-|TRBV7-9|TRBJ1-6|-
CASSLGGVSSYNSPLHF
TGTGCCAGCAGCTTAGGGGGGGTCAGCTCCTATAATTCACCCCTCCACTTT
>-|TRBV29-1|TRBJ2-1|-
CSALPRSGNEQFF
TGCAGCGCCCTCCCTCGTTCGGGGAATGAGCAGTTCTTC
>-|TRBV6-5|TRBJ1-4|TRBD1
CASRDRVTNEKLFF
TGTGCCAGCAGAGACAGGGTGACTAATGAAAAACTGTTTTTT
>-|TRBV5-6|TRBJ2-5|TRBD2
CASSSPAGWGETQYF
TGTGCCAGCAGCTCACCAGCGGGATGGGGAGAGACCCAGTACTTC
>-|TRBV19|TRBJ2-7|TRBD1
CASSEQGAFEQYF
TGTGCCAGTAGTGAGCAGGGGGCTTTCGAGCAGTACTTC
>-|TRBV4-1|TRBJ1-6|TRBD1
CASSLAGQGNSPLHF
TGCGCCAGCAGCCTTGCTGGACAGGGGAACTCACCCCTCCACTTT